A single sample gave rise to the 16 T cell receptor beta chains below, sequenced in a study of blood T cell repertoires in COVID-19. The data were produced by immunoSEQ multiplex PCR, yet TCRdb's version contains in-frame clones alone and is incomplete. This table has 100,000 to 150,000 clones, under 90% appearing once. Sequencing used peripheral blood. Receptors were obtained from a woman between 55 and 75 years old with acute or convalescent COVID-19.

The chain is built from TRBV21-1 and TRBJ1-3; the table's D gene call, TRBD1, was not cross checked with the DNA. TRBV21-1 counts as a pseudogene. The CDR3 is 12 amino acids. CDR3 sequence (DNA): TGTGCCAGCAGCAAAAAAACGCAGGGGGTATATTTT. This codes for CASSKKTQGVYF.

This clone has a handful of counts. J is TRBJ2-7 and V is TRBV30; TRBD1 agrees at 9 bases. This CDR3 is 14 amino acids long. Per germline, CDR1 GTSNPN and CDR2 SVGIG (reference sequence). V gave up 2 bases and J gave up 5 bases; unmatched junction bases: 7. Here the CDR3 reads CAWSWAGTGNEQYF. The DNA for the CDR3 is TGTGCCTGGAGTTGGGCGGGGACAGGGAACGAGCAGTACTTC.

This sequence joins TRBV6-1 and TRBJ2-5; 9 bases line up with TRBD2. Looked up from germline, CDR1 is MNHNS and CDR2 is SASEGT. The CDR3 extends over 17 amino acids. J lost 5 bases, V lost 1 base, and 11 bases had no gene match. This CDR3 reads CASSEEGSSGGGETQYF. CDR3 nucleotide sequence: TGTGCCAGCAGTGAAGAGGGGAGTAGCGGGGGCGGGGAGACCCAGTACTTC.

The rearrangement uses TRBV5-4 and TRBJ1-2; TRBD1 might be the D (6 bases). Germline lookup yields CDR1 SGHNT and CDR2 YYREEE (reference sequence). The V gene lost 9 bases and the J gene lost 4 bases, with 16 bases spanning the gap. The CDR3 totals 13 residues. CDR3 residues: CATSDSPGYGYTF. In DNA form, the CDR3 reads TGTGCCACATCGGACAGCCCTGGCTATGGCTACACCTTC.

This clone has more than one count but fewer than ten. For the CDR3, the DNA is TGCGCCAGCAGCTCGGGACAGGGTAATGAAAAACTGTTTTTT. This gives the protein CASSSGQGNEKLFF. This chain connects TRBV5-1 to TRBJ1-4; 9 bases are a match to TRBD1. The CDR3 loop spans 14 amino acids. Germline CDR1 is SGHRS and CDR2 is YFSETQ. V trimming: 3 bases; J trimming: 4 bases; junction bases outside the gene matches: 1.

The V call is TRBV12-3 or TRBV12-4, the J call TRBJ2-5; TRBD2 is a possible D gene (6 bases). V was cut by 4 bases and J by 1 base, with 7 bases left in between. CDR3 length: 13 amino acids. CDR3 nucleotide sequence: TGTGCCAGCAGTTCGGGACTCCAAGAGACCCAGTACTTC. This codes for CASSSGLQETQYF.

The gene calls are TRBV9 and TRBJ2-5; 11 bases fit TRBD2. CDR3 size: 15 residues. J lost 7 bases, V lost 5 bases, and 10 bases had no gene match. CDR1 SGDLS and CDR2 YYNGEE come from the germline V gene. The CDR3 region is CASSPSGGMSVTQYF. The CDR3 DNA reads TGTGCCAGCAGTCCTAGCGGGGGGATGAGTGTGACCCAGTACTTC.

V usage is TRBV27 and J usage is TRBJ1-5; a possible D gene is TRBD1 (6 bases). Trimming removed 3 bases from V and 5 bases from J, with 11 bases in between. The CDR3 consists of 14 residues. Germline CDR1 MNHEY, CDR2 SMNVEV (reference sequence). CDR3 DNA sequence: TGTGCCAGCAGTTTTTCAGGGGCCCATCAGCCCCAGCATTTT. Its translation is CASSFSGAHQPQHF.

In this sample, this clone turned up once. The gene calls are TRBV7-9 and TRBJ1-1; 8 bases agree with TRBD1. Germline V CDR1 and CDR2: SEHNR, FQNEAQ (reference sequence). Trimming at V came to 5 bases and at J to 11 bases, leaving 7 bases not matched to a gene. The CDR3 is made up of 12 amino acids. Here the CDR3 reads CASSPRQGPAFF. The CDR3 bases are TGTGCCAGCAGCCCGAGACAGGGGCCTGCTTTCTTT.

This clone has just one count. J is TRBJ2-3 and V is TRBV7-9; 8 bases are a match to TRBD2. Losses at the gene ends were 5 bases for V and 2 bases for J; bases not matched to a gene: 3. Germline V gene lookup returns CDR1 SEHNR and CDR2 FQNEAQ (reference sequence). The length of the CDR3 is 14 residues. The DNA for the CDR3 is TGTGCCAGCAGCGAGCGGGGGAACACAGATACGCAGTATTTT. It translates to CASSERGNTDTQYF.

This clone appeared a few times. DNA of the CDR3: TGTGCCAGCTCACCACCCACGGGAAATAACTATGGCTACACCTTC. Residues: CASSPPTGNNYGYTF. The genes are TRBV18 and TRBJ1-2; D remains ambiguous. The CDR3 covers 15 residues. Germline V gene data show CDR1 as KGHSH and CDR2 as LQKENI. Trimming pared 0 bases from V and 1 base from J, leaving 9 bases between.

The V call is TRBV3-1 (or the pseudogene TRBV3-2), the J call TRBJ1-1; D is perhaps TRBD1 (5 bases). Trimming cost V 8 bases and J 1 base, with 14 bases left between them. Germline V gene sequence: CDR1 LGHDT, CDR2 YNNKEL (reference sequence). CDR3 size: 14 residues. CDR3 DNA: TGTGCCAGCCGGCCCTTGACAGCGAACACTGAAGCTTTCTTT. This gives the protein CASRPLTANTEAFF.

This chain connects TRBV15 to TRBJ1-2; 7 bases map to TRBD1. J was trimmed by 5 bases and V by 5 bases; bases with no gene match: 2. This CDR3 comprises 12 residues. Looked up from germline, CDR1 is LNHNV and CDR2 is YYDKDF (reference sequence). CDR3 residues: CATSDRAYGYTF. DNA for the CDR3: TGTGCCACCAGCGACAGGGCATATGGCTACACCTTC.

In DNA, the CDR3 is TGTGCCAGCAGCTTCAAGAGCTCTGGAAACACCATATATTTT. As protein: CASSFKSSGNTIYF. The V gene is TRBV5-4, the J gene TRBJ1-3; no firm D call. The CDR3 is 14 amino acids. V lost 2 bases, J lost 0 bases, and 6 bases lay in between. The germline CDR1 and CDR2 sequences are SGHNT and YYREEE (reference sequence). Using reference TRBV5-4 and TRBJ1-3 for the parts outside the CDR3, the full variable domain is ETGVTQSPTHLIKTRGQQVTLRCSSQSGHNTVSWYQQALGQGPQFIFQYYREEENGRGNFPPRFSGLQFPNYSSELNVNALELDDSALYLCASSFKSSGNTIYFGEGSWLTVV.

The chain is built from TRBV5-4 and TRBJ1-2; D ambiguous. The CDR3 length is 16 residues. The V gene lost 0 bases and the J gene lost 8 bases, with 20 bases spanning the gap. Per germline, CDR1 SGHNT and CDR2 YYREEE (reference sequence). CDR3 region: CASSLGRLDPTRGYTF. In DNA, the CDR3 is TGTGCCAGCAGCTTGGGTAGGCTAGACCCGACTAGGGGCTACACCTTC.

The J gene is TRBJ2-1, the V gene TRBV11-2; 9 bases line up with TRBD1. The CDR3 is 14 amino acids. Losses at the gene ends were 4 bases for V and 7 bases for J; bases not matched to a gene: 5. Germline V gene sequence: CDR1 SGHAT, CDR2 FQNNGV. CDR3 in amino acids: CASSSLDRGNEQFF. DNA for the CDR3: TGTGCCAGCAGCTCCTTGGACAGGGGAAATGAGCAGTTCTTC.